These 18 T cell receptor beta chains were sequenced from one sample in a study of OX40 agonist ivuxolimab in advanced cancers. Libraries were prepared through the immunoSEQ multiplex PCR assay. Sourced from immuneACCESS, this table was stored by TCRdb with only in-frame sequences that have V and J called. A share of the clones is absent; for the studies checked, an unresolved V gene accounts for under half, and the remainder has no known explanation. In all, the sample holds approximately 60,000 clones, and over 75% of those were seen once. The top ten clones comprise around 5.9% of the sample. The source was CD4+ or CD8+ T cells sorted from blood, collected in a trial of the OX40 agonist ivuxolimab. These receptor sequences come from an adult with an advanced solid tumor such as melanoma, head and neck, liver or kidney cancer.

J is TRBJ2-2 and V is TRBV19; no reliable D call. This CDR3 comprises 15 residues. V was trimmed by 7 bases and J by 0 bases, leaving 12 bases between them. Germline loops: CDR1 LNHDA, CDR2 SQIVND (reference sequence). The CDR3 coding sequence is TGTGCCAGTACCCCTACAGAATCGAACACCGGGGAGCTGTTTTTT. Translated: CASTPTESNTGELFF.

This clone occurred many times. This chain connects TRBV28 to TRBJ2-7, with 11 positions matching TRBD2. There are 14 residues in the CDR3. Trimming removed 5 bases from V and 3 bases from J; junction bases left unmatched: 3. The germline V gene has CDR1 MDHEN and CDR2 SYDVKM. The CDR3 spells CASSRTSGSYEQYF. CDR3 nucleotide sequence: TGTGCCAGCAGTCGAACTAGCGGGAGCTACGAGCAGTACTTC.

The gene calls are TRBV6-1 and TRBJ1-5; 10 bases map to TRBD1. Germline loops: CDR1 MNHNS, CDR2 SASEGT. The CDR3 is made up of 15 amino acids. V dropped 6 bases and J dropped 5; count of bases not matched to a gene: 7. The CDR3 protein is CASRKGQGLYQPQHF. In DNA, the CDR3 is TGTGCCAGCAGAAAGGGACAGGGGTTATATCAGCCCCAGCATTTT.

This rearrangement joins TRBV9 to TRBJ1-2; 9 bases line up with TRBD1. V was clipped by 2 bases and J by 4 bases; unmatched bases: 12. Germline CDR1 SGDLS, CDR2 YYNGEE. The CDR3 has 17 amino acids. The CDR3 DNA follows: TGTGCCAGCAGCGTCTTCTCCGGGACAGGGACCTTCTATGGCTACACCTTC. As protein: CASSVFSGTGTFYGYTF. The whole variable domain, remainder taken from reference TRBV9 and TRBJ1-2, is DSGVTQTPKHLITATGQRVTLRCSPRSGDLSVYWYQQSLDQGLQFLIQYYNGEERAKGNILERFSAQQFPDLHSELNLSSLELGDSALYFCASSVFSGTGTFYGYTFGSGTRLTVV.

The CDR3 nucleotides are TGTGCCAGCAGTAGACAGGGGAACGAGCAGTACTTC. Its translation is CASSRQGNEQYF. The rearrangement links TRBV7-9 to TRBJ2-7; 8 positions agree with TRBD1. CDR1 is SEHNR and CDR2 is FQNEAQ in the germline V gene (reference sequence). The trim removed 6 bases at V and 5 bases at J, leaving 3 bases unmatched. CDR3 size: 12 residues.

This clone occurred once. The chain joins TRBV28 to TRBJ1-2; possible D gene TRBD1, 5 bases. The CDR3 consists of 14 residues. Trimming took off 6 bases at V and 4 bases at J, with 15 bases between the two ends. Germline V CDR1 and CDR2: MDHEN, SYDVKM. The DNA of the CDR3 is TGTGCCAGCAGCTATTTTGGGGCGGGCTATGGCTACACCTTC. Amino acids: CASSYFGAGYGYTF.

In the case of this clone: Germline is not matched at one junction end, which may reflect a read error. The chain is built from TRBV28 and TRBJ1-1, with D maybe TRBD1 (5 bases). The CDR3 loop spans 10 amino acids. The germline V gene has CDR1 MDHEN and CDR2 SYDVKM. CDR3 in amino acids: CASGTGGAPF. Written as DNA, the CDR3 is TGTGCCAGCGGTACAGGCGGGGCCCCCTTT.

The sample holds a few counts of this clone. The CDR3 spells CSVGTDTEAFF. Written as DNA, the CDR3 is TGCAGCGTTGGGACAGACACTGAAGCTTTCTTT. The chain recombines TRBV29-1 with TRBJ1-1, with D perhaps TRBD1 (6 bases). Germline CDR1 reads SQVTM; CDR2 reads ANQGSEA. V was pared by 4 bases and J by 3 bases, with 6 bases between. The CDR3 has 11 residues.

The chain joins TRBV5-6 to TRBJ2-1; 8 bases map to TRBD1. The CDR3 sequence is 15 residues long. V lost 0 bases and J lost 13; bases outside the gene matches: 12. CDR1 SGHDT and CDR2 YYEEEE come from the germline V gene. The CDR3 region is CASSLGASATGGQFF. CDR3 bases: TGTGCCAGCAGCTTGGGGGCTAGCGCCACAGGGGGTCAGTTCTTC.

To note about this clone: The sample carries other DNA sequences with the same CDR3. The chain combines TRBV19 with TRBJ2-7, with TRBD1 matching over 9 bases. The V gene's germline CDR1 is LNHDA and CDR2 SQIVND (reference sequence). V lost 6 bases to trimming and J lost 0 bases; unmatched junction nucleotides: 3. The CDR3 has 14 residues. The CDR3 DNA follows: TGTGCCAGTAGGGACAGGGGAAGCTCCTACGAGCAGTACTTC. This codes for CASRDRGSSYEQYF.

This chain links TRBV6-5 with TRBJ2-1; 11 nucleotides line up with TRBD2. The CDR3 is made up of 15 amino acids. Germline V lookup: CDR1 MNHEY, CDR2 SVGAGI. J was trimmed by 7 bases and V by 1 base; bases with no gene match: 3. The CDR3 DNA is TGTGCCAGCAGTTACTGGACTAGCGGGTCAAATGAGCAGTTCTTC. Encoded protein: CASSYWTSGSNEQFF.

The chain is built from TRBV27 and TRBJ1-2, with 9 bases matching TRBD1. Germline V lookup: CDR1 MNHEY, CDR2 SMNVEV (reference sequence). V gave up 5 bases and J gave up 4 bases; unmatched junction bases: 5. The CDR3 runs 14 residues. In nucleotides, the CDR3 is TGTGCCAGCAGTCCGCGACAGGGGGGCTATGGCTACACCTTC. Residues: CASSPRQGGYGYTF.

The chain links TRBV7-8 to TRBJ1-4; D gene unclear. The CDR3 extends over 12 amino acids. Germline CDR1 and CDR2: SGHVS and FQNEAQ. The ends were cut back, 4 bases at V and 8 bases at J, with 8 bases in the middle. CDR3 bases: TGTGCCAGCAGCTGGAGAAACGAAAAACTGTTTTTT. Its protein product is CASSWRNEKLFF.

The chain uses TRBV6-1 and TRBJ1-2; 9 bases are a match to TRBD1. CDR1 and CDR2 from the germline V gene are MNHNS and SASEGT. This CDR3 contains 14 residues. The V segment lost 6 bases and the J segment 3 bases; nucleotides outside the gene matches: 5. CDR3 DNA: TGTGCCAGCAGCGTGGGACAGGGCTACTATGGCTACACCTTC. As protein: CASSVGQGYYGYTF.

The chain employs TRBV6-6 and TRBJ2-3; D possibly corresponds to TRBD2 (6 bases). V was pared by 4 bases and J by 6 bases, with 17 bases between. The CDR3 runs 15 residues. Germline-derived CDR1 and CDR2 are MNHNY and SVGAGI (reference sequence). For the CDR3, the DNA is TGTGCCAGCAGTTTTCCATCCGGGACTCTTGATACGCAGTATTTT. Translating gives CASSFPSGTLDTQYF.

This clone has more than one count but fewer than ten. V and J are TRBV5-1 and TRBJ1-2, with 8 bases matching TRBD1. Germline trimming cut 3 bases from V and 4 bases from J; bases unmatched to any gene: 8. Germline loops: CDR1 SGHRS, CDR2 YFSETQ. The CDR3 is 15 residues long. In nucleotides, the CDR3 is TGCGCCAGCAGCTCCGGACAGGGAGGGACCTATGGCTACACCTTC. Protein: CASSSGQGGTYGYTF.

This chain uses TRBV19 with TRBJ1-5; D uncertain. Deletions cut 2 bases from V and 2 bases from J, with 13 bases between. CDR1 is LNHDA, CDR2 SQIVND, per germline (reference sequence). The CDR3 spans 16 residues. CDR3 DNA sequence: TGTGCCAGTAGTATACAGGACTCGAGGCGCAATCAGCCCCAGCATTTT. Its protein product is CASSIQDSRRNQPQHF. The variable domain in full, with the rest retrieved from reference TRBV19 and TRBJ1-5, is DGGITQSPKYLFRKEGQNVTLSCEQNLNHDAMYWYRQDPGQGLRLIYYSQIVNDFQKGDIAEGYSVSREKKESFPLTVTSAQKNPTAFYLCASSIQDSRRNQPQHFGDGTRLSIL.

The rearrangement links TRBV2 to TRBJ2-2, with D maybe TRBD2 (6 bases). The CDR3 spans 15 residues. Trimming took 7 bases from V and 4 from J, leaving 16 bases between them. The germline V gene has CDR1 SNHLY and CDR2 FYNNEI. CDR3 in amino acids: CASISSGGFTGELFF. The CDR3 bases are TGTGCCAGCATCTCTAGTGGGGGGTTCACCGGGGAGCTGTTTTTT.